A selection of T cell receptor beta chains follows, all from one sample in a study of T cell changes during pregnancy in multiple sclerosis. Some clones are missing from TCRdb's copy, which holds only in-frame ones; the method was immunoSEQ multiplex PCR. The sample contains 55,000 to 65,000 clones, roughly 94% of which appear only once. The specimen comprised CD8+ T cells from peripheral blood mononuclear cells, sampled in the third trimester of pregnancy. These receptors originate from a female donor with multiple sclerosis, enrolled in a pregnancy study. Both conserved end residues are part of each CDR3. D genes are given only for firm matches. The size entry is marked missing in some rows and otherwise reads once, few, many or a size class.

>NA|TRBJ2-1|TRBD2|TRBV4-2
CASSQDELAEDNEQFF
TGTGCCAGCAGCCAAGATGAGCTAGCGGAGGACAATGAGCAGTTCTTC
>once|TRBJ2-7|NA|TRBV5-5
CASSPPQGEIPYEQYF
TGTGCCAGCAGCCCACCCCAGGGCGAAATCCCCTACGAGCAGTACTTC
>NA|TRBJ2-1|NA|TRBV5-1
CASRLNNEQFF
TGCGCCAGCAGACTTAACAATGAGCAGTTCTTC
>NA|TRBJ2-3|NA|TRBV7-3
CASSSTSRGTDTQYF
TGTGCCAGCAGCTCCACTAGTCGCGGTACAGATACGCAGTATTTT
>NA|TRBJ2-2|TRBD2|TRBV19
CASTPRLAPTGELFF
TGTGCCAGTACACCGAGACTAGCTCCAACCGGGGAGCTGTTTTTT
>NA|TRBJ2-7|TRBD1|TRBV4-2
CASSQDPQGVAHPADYEQYF
TGTGCCAGCAGCCAAGATCCCCAGGGGGTAGCCCACCCAGCAGATTACGAGCAGTACTTC
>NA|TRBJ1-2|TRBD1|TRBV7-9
CASSLGTGATTGYGYTF
TGTGCCAGCAGCTTGGGGACAGGGGCGACAACAGGATATGGCTACACCTTC
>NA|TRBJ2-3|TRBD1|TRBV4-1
CASSQEGQGGTDTQYF
TGCGCCAGCAGCCAAGAGGGACAGGGGGGCACAGATACGCAGTATTTT
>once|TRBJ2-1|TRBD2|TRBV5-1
CASSPGTSEANEQFF
TGCGCCAGCAGCCCCGGGACTAGCGAGGCAAATGAGCAGTTCTTC
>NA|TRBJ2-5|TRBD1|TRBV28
CASSFEGTGGGSLETQYF
TGTGCCAGCAGTTTCGAAGGGACAGGGGGCGGTTCTTTAGAGACCCAGTACTTC
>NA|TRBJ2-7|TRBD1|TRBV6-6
CASSYRSGTGFYEQYF
TGTGCCAGCAGTTACCGGTCCGGGACAGGGTTCTACGAGCAGTACTTC
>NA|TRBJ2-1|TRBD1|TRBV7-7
CASSLGLGGPMNDEQFF
TGTGCCAGCAGCTTAGGGCTAGGGGGCCCCATGAACGATGAGCAGTTCTTC
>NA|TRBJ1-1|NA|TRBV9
CASSVQGSGTEAFF
TGTGCCAGCAGCGTACAGGGGAGTGGGACTGAAGCTTTCTTT
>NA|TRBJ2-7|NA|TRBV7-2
CASSLTSGLSYEQYF
TGTGCCAGCAGCTTAACCAGCGGATTATCCTACGAGCAGTACTTC
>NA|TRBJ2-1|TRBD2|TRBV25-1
CASSESGGRPNEQFF
TGTGCCAGCAGTGAATCCGGGGGGAGACCCAATGAGCAGTTCTTC
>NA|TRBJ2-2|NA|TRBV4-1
CASSQDASNTGELFF
TGCGCCAGCAGCCAAGACGCTAGCAACACCGGGGAGCTGTTTTTT
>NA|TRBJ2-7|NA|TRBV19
CASSSSGTYEQYF
TGTGCCAGTAGTTCTTCGGGAACCTACGAGCAGTACTTC
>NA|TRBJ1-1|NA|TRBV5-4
CASSLYRNTEAFF
TGTGCCAGCAGCTTATACAGGAACACTGAAGCTTTCTTT
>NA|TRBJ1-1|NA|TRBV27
CASSLSSGNEAFF
TGTGCCAGCAGTTTATCTTCGGGGAATGAAGCTTTCTTT
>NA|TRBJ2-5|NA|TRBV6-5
CASSYSMGTQETQYF
TGTGCCAGCAGTTACTCGATGGGCACACAAGAGACCCAGTACTTC
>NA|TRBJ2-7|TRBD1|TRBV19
CASGQGSLEQYF
TGTGCCAGCGGACAGGGGTCACTCGAGCAGTACTTC
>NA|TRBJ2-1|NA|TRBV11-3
CASSAAGEGPNEQFF
TGTGCCAGCAGCGCCGCAGGGGAGGGTCCCAATGAGCAGTTCTTC
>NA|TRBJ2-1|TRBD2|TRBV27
CASRNLAGGSYNEQFF
TGTGCCAGCAGGAACTTAGCGGGAGGCTCCTACAATGAGCAGTTCTTC
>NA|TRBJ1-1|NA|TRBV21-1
CASSKESYRGRETEAFF
TGTGCCAGCAGCAAAGAGTCCTACAGGGGGCGGGAGACTGAAGCTTTCTTT
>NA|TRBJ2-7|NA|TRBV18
CASSQWYEQYF
TGTGCCAGCTCCCAGTGGTACGAGCAGTACTTC
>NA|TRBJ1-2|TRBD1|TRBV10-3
CAISESWGQGSNYGYTF
TGTGCCATCAGTGAGTCGTGGGGACAGGGGTCTAACTATGGCTACACCTTC
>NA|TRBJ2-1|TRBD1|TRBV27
CASSPGTGGSNEQFF
TGTGCCAGCAGTCCCGGGACAGGGGGCTCGAATGAGCAGTTCTTC
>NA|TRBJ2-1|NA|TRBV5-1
CASSLRQDGRSYNEQFF
TGCGCCAGCAGCCTTAGACAGGACGGACGGTCCTACAATGAGCAGTTCTTC
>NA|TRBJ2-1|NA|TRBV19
CASTYYNEQFF
TGTGCCAGTACCTACTACAATGAGCAGTTCTTC
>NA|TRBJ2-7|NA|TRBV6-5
CASTQGFSYEQYF
TGTGCCAGCACCCAGGGGTTCTCCTACGAGCAGTACTTC
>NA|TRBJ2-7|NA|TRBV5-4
CASSLGREQYF
TGTGCCAGCAGCCTCGGGAGAGAGCAGTACTTC
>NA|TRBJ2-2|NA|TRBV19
CASTPMGEGDGELFF
TGTGCCAGTACCCCCATGGGGGAGGGGGACGGGGAGCTGTTTTTT
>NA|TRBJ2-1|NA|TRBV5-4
CASSGGGEQFF
TGTGCCAGCAGCGGCGGCGGTGAGCAGTTCTTC
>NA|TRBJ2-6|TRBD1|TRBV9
CASSVAMTGAGANVLTF
TGTGCCAGCAGCGTAGCTATGACAGGGGCAGGGGCCAACGTCCTGACTTTC
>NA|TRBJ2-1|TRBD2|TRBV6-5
CASSYHRGGSYNEQFF
TGTGCCAGCAGTTACCATCGCGGGGGGTCCTACAATGAGCAGTTCTTC
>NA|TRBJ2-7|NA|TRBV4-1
CASSQVGVFYEQYF
TGCGCCAGCAGCCAGGTAGGGGTATTCTACGAGCAGTACTTC
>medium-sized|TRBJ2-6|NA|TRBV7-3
CASSLVLLGSGANVLTF
TGTGCCAGCAGCCTCGTCCTTCTCGGCTCTGGGGCCAACGTCCTGACTTTC
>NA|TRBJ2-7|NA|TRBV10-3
CAISEVDSKATYEQYF
TGTGCCATCAGTGAGGTTGACAGCAAAGCAACCTACGAGCAGTACTTC
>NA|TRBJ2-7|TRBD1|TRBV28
CASSNPGQNDEQYF
TGTGCCAGCAGTAACCCGGGACAGAACGACGAGCAGTACTTC
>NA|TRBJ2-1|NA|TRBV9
CASSVAVESPLIGDEQFF
TGTGCCAGCAGCGTAGCCGTAGAGAGCCCACTTATCGGGGATGAGCAGTTCTTC
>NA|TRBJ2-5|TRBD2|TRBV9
CASSVGLAGTFETQYF
TGTGCCAGCAGCGTAGGACTAGCGGGGACTTTTGAGACCCAGTACTTC
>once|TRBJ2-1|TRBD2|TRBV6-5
CASRLLAGDNEQFF
TGTGCCAGCAGGCTACTAGCGGGAGACAATGAGCAGTTCTTC
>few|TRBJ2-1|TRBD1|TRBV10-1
CASSPTGVYEQFF
TGCGCCAGCAGTCCTACAGGGGTTTATGAGCAGTTCTTC
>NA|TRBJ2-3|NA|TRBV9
CASSVDFATSTDTQYF
TGTGCCAGCAGCGTAGATTTTGCGACTAGCACAGATACGCAGTATTTT
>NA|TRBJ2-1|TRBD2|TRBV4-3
CASSQGAGGPNEQFF
TGCGCCAGCAGCCAAGGTGCGGGAGGGCCCAATGAGCAGTTCTTC
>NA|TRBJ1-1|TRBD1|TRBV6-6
CASSDPGQGPEAFF
TGTGCCAGCAGTGACCCGGGACAGGGCCCTGAAGCTTTCTTT
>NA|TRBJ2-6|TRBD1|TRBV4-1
CASSLDTGAGANVLTF
TGCGCCAGCAGCCTGGACACAGGGGCTGGGGCCAACGTCCTGACTTTC
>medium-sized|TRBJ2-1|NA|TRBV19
CASSAGRGLNEQFF
TGTGCCAGTAGTGCGGGGAGAGGCCTCAATGAGCAGTTCTTC
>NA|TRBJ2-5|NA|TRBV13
CASSWRGRSIQETQYF
TGTGCCAGCAGCTGGCGGGGACGATCGATCCAAGAGACCCAGTACTTC
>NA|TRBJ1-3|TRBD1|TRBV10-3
CAIRSEKGAGGNTIYF
TGTGCCATCAGAAGTGAGAAGGGGGCTGGAGGAAACACCATATATTTT
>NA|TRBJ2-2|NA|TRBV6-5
CASSDTQTGELFF
TGTGCCAGCAGCGATACACAAACCGGGGAGCTGTTTTTT
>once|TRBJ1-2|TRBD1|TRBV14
CASSLGTGFYGYTF
TGTGCCAGCAGCCTCGGGACAGGGTTCTATGGCTACACCTTC
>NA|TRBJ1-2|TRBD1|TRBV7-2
CASSLHGQGNYGYTF
TGTGCCAGCAGCTTACACGGACAGGGAAACTATGGCTACACCTTC
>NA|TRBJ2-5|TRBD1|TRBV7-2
CASSSPDRGEETQYF
TGTGCCAGCAGCTCGCCGGACAGGGGGGAAGAGACCCAGTACTTC
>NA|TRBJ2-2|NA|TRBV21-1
CASSKGGTGTGGCGGELFF
TGTGCCAGCAGCAAAGGTGGGACCGGGACAGGGGGCTGTGGCGGGGAGCTGTTTTTT